Listed here are 2 T cell receptor beta chains from one sample, sequenced in a study of T cells in Graves' hyperthyroidism and ophthalmopathy. Amplified regions were TCR beta CDR3 sequences from RNA transcripts. First-round RT-PCR targeting the TCR CDR3 was performed with the HTBI primer set. TCRdb called the multiplex PCR reads again in MiXCR, with one record for every CDR3 protein. This table has hundreds of thousands of distinct CDR3 sequences, 46% appearing once. The sample comprised peripheral blood or thyroid tissue (not recorded which). These receptors came from a young woman with Graves' hyperthyroidism.

The rearrangement joins TRBV19 to TRBJ1-5, with 8 bases fitting TRBD1. Germline-derived CDR1 and CDR2 are LNHDA and SQIVND (reference sequence). V lost 2 bases, J lost 7 bases, and 4 bases stayed unmatched. The CDR3 extends over 14 amino acids. This chain's CDR3 is CASSIPGGGQPQHF. In nucleotides, the CDR3 is TGTGCCAGTAGTATACCAGGGGGCGGGCAGCCCCAGCATTTT.

The chain employs TRBV12-5 and TRBJ1-2; 11 nucleotides line up with TRBD1. CDR3 length: 16 residues. CDR1 is LGHNT, CDR2 FRNRAP, per germline. The DNA for the CDR3 is TGTGCCAGCAGTTTCGGACAGGGGGCAGTGGACTATGGCTACACCTTC. It translates to CASSFGQGAVDYGYTF.